The next 5 T cell receptor delta chains were all read from a single sample in a study of DNA immune sequencing with unique molecular identifiers. Genomic DNA underwent 32-plex PCR targeting all 8 TRDV and 4 TRDJ genes. In about 3 barcoding PCR cycles, molecules received a 12-nucleotide UMI, then adapter PCR followed. TCRdb used CATT to re-call clones from the multiplex PCR reads. The profile shows about 4,500 delta-chain clones, approximately 12% of them singletons. Sequencing input: gamma-delta T cells enriched from blood buffy coat, or unenriched PBMCs (not recorded which). Receptors were obtained from a human donor in good health.

This clone came up many times. The chain has TRAV38-2/DV8 and TRDJ1; D unclear. V was cut by 0 bases and J by 0 bases, with 12 bases left in between. This CDR3 is 16 amino acids long. The V gene's germline CDR1 is TSESDYY and CDR2 QEAYKQQN. The CDR3 sequence is CAYRSAGGTNTDKLIF. As DNA, the CDR3 is TGTGCTTATAGGAGCGCGGGAGGGACCAACACCGATAAACTCATCTTT.

The rearrangement uses TRDV2 and TRDJ1, with 10 bases aligning to TRDD3. With V trimmed by 3 bases and J by 0 bases, 6 bases remained unmatched. Germline loops: CDR1 GEAIGNYY, CDR2 EKD. CDR3 length equals 16 residues. The CDR3 sequence: CACDSLLGDYTDKLIF. DNA for the CDR3: TGTGCCTGTGACTCCCTACTGGGGGATTACACCGATAAACTCATCTTT.

This clone was recorded a few times. A far larger clone is one nucleotide away, so this likely arose from a read error. This sample includes further DNA sequences coding for the same CDR3. The CDR3 loop is CACDGVGANTDKLIF. Here the CDR3 DNA reads TGTGCCTGTGACGGAGTCGGTGCAAACACCGATAAACTCATCTTT. The rearrangement uses TRDV2 and TRDJ1; D is ambiguous. Germline CDR1 and CDR2: GEAIGNYY and EKD. Trimming left V 3 bases short and J 0 bases short, with 13 bases between. The CDR3 totals 15 residues.

This clone was seen more than once but under ten times. TCRdb has a much larger clone's protein, which differs at residue 10 from the translation of this DNA, likely because of a read error; what is shown is the protein translated from the DNA. V is TRDV2 and J is TRDJ1; 11 bases agree with TRDD3. V was clipped by 3 bases and J by 4 bases; unmatched bases: 6. Germline CDR1 and CDR2: GEAIGNYY and EKD. CDR3 length equals 15 residues. The CDR3 region has the DNA TGTGCCTGTGACCTACTGGGGGATAGGTGCGATAAACTCATCTTT. This encodes CACDLLGDRCDKLIF.

This clone has only a few counts. With a far larger clone one base away, a read error is the likely cause. Other DNA sequences in this sample translate to the same CDR3. This chain connects TRDV2 to TRDJ3; no clear D gene. The ends were cut back, 0 bases at V and 0 bases at J, with 8 bases in the middle. In germline, CDR1 is GEAIGNYY, CDR2 EKD. There are 17 residues in the CDR3. CDR3 sequence (DNA): TGTGCCTGTGACACCGTACTAAGCTCCTGGGACACCCGACAGATGTTTTTC. Protein: CACDTVLSSWDTRQMFF.